One and the same sample provided the 14 T cell receptor beta chains below, sequenced in a study of blood T cell repertoires in COVID-19. The data were produced by immunoSEQ multiplex PCR, yet TCRdb's version contains in-frame clones alone and is incomplete. The data hold 450,000 to 500,000 clones, with 75% to 90% observed a single time. Input material: peripheral blood. Receptors were obtained from a human donor in a cohort sampled during active COVID-19.

This chain joins TRBV4-1 and TRBJ2-1, with D tentatively TRBD2 (6 bases). Per the germline V gene, CDR1 is MGHRA and CDR2 is YSYEKL. The V end lost 4 bases, the J end lost 6 bases, and 16 bases lay between the germline ends. The CDR3 loop spans 15 amino acids. The CDR3 here is CASSPFGGSGNEQFF. For the CDR3, the DNA is TGCGCCAGCAGCCCTTTTGGGGGGAGTGGCAATGAGCAGTTCTTC.

V and J are TRBV6-6 and TRBJ1-5; D perhaps matches TRBD1 (5 bases). The CDR3 contains 16 residues. V was trimmed by 5 bases and J by 0 bases, leaving 14 bases between them. Germline values: CDR1 MNHNY, CDR2 SVGAGI (reference sequence). The CDR3 spells CASSLGPGYSNQPQHF. CDR3 bases: TGTGCCAGCAGTCTTGGTCCAGGGTATAGCAATCAGCCCCAGCATTTT.

The V call is TRBV5-8, the J call TRBJ2-5, with TRBD2 matching over 8 bases. Germline CDR1 and CDR2: SGHTS and YDEGEE. With 7 bases clipped from V and 5 bases from J, the junction kept 7 bases outside the gene matches. CDR3 length: 13 residues. The CDR3 DNA is TGTGCCAGCCTACTTAGCGGGGCTGAGACCCAGTACTTC. This sequence encodes CASLLSGAETQYF.

The chain is built from TRBV27 and TRBJ1-2; perhaps TRBD1 as D (6 bases). Germline loops: CDR1 MNHEY, CDR2 SMNVEV (reference sequence). The CDR3 runs to 17 residues. V lost 6 bases, J lost 1 base, and 21 bases lay in between. In DNA, the CDR3 is TGTGCCAGCAGGGAAGACACGGACAGCCCTCTTAACTATGGCTACACCTTC. Translation: CASREDTDSPLNYGYTF.

The gene calls are TRBV27 and TRBJ2-7, with TRBD2 matching over 8 bases. CDR1 and CDR2 (germline): MNHEY, SMNVEV (reference sequence). V was clipped by 2 bases and J by 4 bases; unmatched bases: 10. CDR3 length: 16 amino acids. The CDR3 is CASSLVTSSGRYEQYF. In nucleotides, the CDR3 is TGTGCCAGCAGTTTAGTTACCTCTAGCGGGCGTTACGAGCAGTACTTC.

The chain employs TRBV4-3 and TRBJ1-3; D gene uncertain. Trimming cost V 0 bases and J 0 bases, with 9 bases left between them. The CDR3 is 16 residues long. CDR1 LGHNA and CDR2 YSLEER come from the germline V gene. The CDR3 region is CASSQDGQFSGNTIYF. CDR3 in DNA: TGCGCCAGCAGCCAAGATGGTCAGTTCTCTGGAAACACCATATATTTT.

Notes on this clone: Other DNA sequences in this specimen translate into the identical CDR3. The chain couples TRBV7-3 to TRBJ2-7, with 11 bases identical to TRBD2. This CDR3 has 14 amino acids. V was clipped by 2 bases and J by 6 bases; unmatched bases: 3. Germline loops: CDR1 SGHTA, CDR2 FQGTGA. CDR3 coding DNA: TGTGCCAGCAGCTTAGGCCTAGCGGGAGGCGAGCAGTACTTC. It translates to CASSLGLAGGEQYF.

This clone has a handful of counts. The rearrangement uses TRBV10-3 and TRBJ2-5, with TRBD2 matching over 7 bases. The CDR3 has 14 residues. Losses at the gene ends were 4 bases for V and 3 bases for J; bases not matched to a gene: 5. CDR1 and CDR2 from the germline V gene are ENHRY and SYGVKD. The CDR3 nucleotides are TGTGCCATCAGTGCGCTAGCGGCTAAAGAGACCCAGTACTTC. Protein product: CAISALAAKETQYF.

V usage is TRBV6-2 or TRBV6-3 and J usage is TRBJ2-7; 8 nucleotides align to TRBD1. V lost 2 bases and J lost 5; bases outside the gene matches: 8. The CDR3 totals 15 residues. The V gene's germline CDR1 is MNHEY and CDR2 SVGEGT. DNA for the CDR3: TGTGCCAGCAGTTACGGACAGGGCGACATTGACGAGCAGTACTTC. It yields the protein CASSYGQGDIDEQYF.

The genes are TRBV7-9 and TRBJ1-2; 7 nucleotides align to TRBD1. Germline V gives CDR1 SEHNR, CDR2 FQNEAQ (reference sequence). The CDR3 is 17 residues long. The J segment lost 7 bases and the V segment lost 1 base, leaving 15 bases of the junction unmatched. CDR3 loop: CASSLGRQGEDPSGYTF. The CDR3 DNA reads as TGTGCCAGCAGCTTAGGGCGACAGGGAGAAGACCCTTCTGGCTACACCTTC.

The CDR3 nucleotides are TGTGCCTCCCAGAACAGTCATGGCTACACCTTC. Protein sequence: CASQNSHGYTF. This chain connects TRBV12-3 or TRBV12-4 to TRBJ1-2, with D hard to call. Trimming shortened V by 11 bases and J by 6 bases, and 13 bases separated the two germline ends. The CDR3 length is 11 residues.

The chain employs TRBV5-1 and TRBJ2-7, with 7 bases identical to TRBD1. CDR3 length: 14 residues. V lost 7 bases and J lost 3; bases outside the gene matches: 10. Germline CDR1 and CDR2: SGHRS and YFSETQ. CDR3 bases: TGCGCCAGCGGATATACAGGGGAATACTACGAGCAGTACTTC. Translated, it gives CASGYTGEYYEQYF. The full variable domain, in which reference TRBV5-1 and TRBJ2-7 provide the parts outside the CDR3, is KAGVTQTPRYLIKTRGQQVTLSCSPISGHRSVSWYQQTPGQGLQFLFEYFSETQRNKGNFPGRFSGRQFSNSRSEMNVSTLELGDSALYLCASGYTGEYYEQYFGPGTRLTVT.

The CDR3 sequence: CSASQGARGNTEAFF. The CDR3 nucleotides are TGCAGTGCTAGTCAGGGGGCGCGGGGGAACACTGAAGCTTTCTTT. The V and J genes are TRBV20-1 and TRBJ1-1; 8 bases are a match to TRBD1. This CDR3 region has 15 residues. Germline V gene lookup returns CDR1 DFQATT and CDR2 SNEGSKA (reference sequence). Trimming at V came to 3 bases and at J to 1 base, leaving 7 bases not matched to a gene.

As DNA, the CDR3 is TGTGCCAGCAGTCGGCAGGGTGATGGCTACACCTTC. Its translation is CASSRQGDGYTF. The gene calls are TRBV2 and TRBJ1-2, with D possibly TRBD1 on 5 matching bases. Germline assignment: CDR1 SNHLY and CDR2 FYNNEI. Trimming cost V 5 bases and J 6 bases, with 10 bases left between them. The CDR3 runs 12 residues.